The clone carrying this T cell receptor beta chain was detected only a few times. The sample originates from a study of regulatory T cells in long-lasting Graves disease. Time point given: newly diagnosed GD, antithyroid drugs for less than 3 months. Researchers made the TCR library from RNA that was extracted from PBMCs. V lost 3 bases, J lost 4 bases, and 9 bases lay in between. The CDR3 totals 14 residues. Building the TCR beta libraries relied on iRepertoire HTBI primers, and CDR3 regions underwent Arm-PCR. Using its own MiXCR run on the multiplex PCR reads, TCRdb lists one record per CDR3 protein. The sample has approximately 300,000 distinct CDR3 sequences; over 15% are singletons.

The sequence was obtained from a female donor with Graves disease. The gene calls are TRBV12-3 or TRBV12-4 and TRBJ1-4; D not certain. The sequencing used peripheral blood mononuclear cells (PBMCs), collected at new diagnosis, from a patient treated with antithyroid drugs. In nucleotides, the CDR3 is TGTGCCAGCAGTTTTATAACTGTTAATGAAAAACTGTTTTTT. Amino acids: CASSFITVNEKLFF.